A single sample gave rise to the 25 T cell receptor beta chains below, sequenced in a study of blood T cell repertoires in COVID-19. Sequenced by immunoSEQ multiplex PCR; TCRdb stores in-frame clones only, minus some. The sample carries about 220,000 clones, 80% to 90% recorded once. Sequenced material: PBMCs or T cells enriched from blood (not recorded which). These receptors were collected from a young woman in a cohort exposed to, infected with or recovered from COVID-19 (not recorded which).

This clone was recorded only once. The chain has TRBV30 and TRBJ2-3; 7 bases are a match to TRBD2. V lost 3 bases to trimming and J lost 1 base; unmatched junction nucleotides: 7. The CDR3 spans 15 residues. CDR1 is GTSNPN and CDR2 is SVGIG in the germline V gene (reference sequence). The DNA for the CDR3 is TGTGCCTGGAGCCGTGGGAGGGGAGGCACAGATACGCAGTATTTT. Translating it yields CAWSRGRGGTDTQYF.

The chain recombines TRBV5-6 with TRBJ2-1; 9 bases are a match to TRBD2. Trimming cost V 4 bases and J 4 bases; bases outside gene matches: 6. The CDR3 has 15 amino acids. Germline CDR1 is SGHDT and CDR2 is YYEEEE. As DNA, the CDR3 is TGTGCCAGCAGCCTGACTAGCGGAAAGTACAATGAGCAGTTCTTC. Encoded protein: CASSLTSGKYNEQFF. Variable domain in full (rest from reference TRBV5-6 and TRBJ2-1): DAGVTQSPTHLIKTRGQQVTLRCSPKSGHDTVSWYQQALGQGPQFIFQYYEEEERQRGNFPDRFSGHQFPNYSSELNVNALLLGDSALYLCASSLTSGKYNEQFFGPGTRLTVL.

V is TRBV19 and J is TRBJ2-7, with unresolved D. V lost 3 bases to trimming and J lost 2 bases, with 11 bases between them. The CDR3 sequence is 14 residues long. Germline V gives CDR1 LNHDA, CDR2 SQIVND (reference sequence). The CDR3 DNA sequence: TGTGCCAGTAGTATTGCGGCGCCAACCTACGAGCAGTACTTC. Residues: CASSIAAPTYEQYF.

V usage is TRBV14 and J usage is TRBJ2-5, with 14 bases fitting TRBD2. The length of the CDR3 is 13 residues. In germline, CDR1 is SGHDN, CDR2 FVKESK. The junction had 4 bases not matched to a gene; V was cut back by 5 bases and J by 11 bases. The CDR3 protein is CASSIGTSGSQYF. For the CDR3, the DNA is TGTGCCAGCAGCATAGGGACTAGCGGGAGTCAGTACTTC.

This clone was seen many times. The chain carries TRBV11-2 and TRBJ1-1; TRBD1 agrees at 9 bases. This CDR3 is built from 16 residues. The ends lost 4 bases at V and 3 bases at J; junction bases unmatched: 9. Germline loops: CDR1 SGHAT, CDR2 FQNNGV. CDR3 nucleotide sequence: TGTGCCAGCAGCTACAAAGCCGGGACAGGGTACACTGAAGCTTTCTTT. Protein product: CASSYKAGTGYTEAFF.

The gene calls are TRBV5-1 and TRBJ2-1; a possible D gene is TRBD2 (5 bases). V lost 6 bases to trimming and J lost 5 bases, with 12 bases between them. The germline CDR1 and CDR2 sequences are SGHRS and YFSETQ. This CDR3 comprises 13 residues. Here the CDR3 reads CASTPGGDNEQFF. Written as DNA, the CDR3 is TGCGCCAGCACCCCAGGAGGTGACAATGAGCAGTTCTTC. The whole variable domain, remainder taken from reference TRBV5-1 and TRBJ2-1, is KAGVTQTPRYLIKTRGQQVTLSCSPISGHRSVSWYQQTPGQGLQFLFEYFSETQRNKGNFPGRFSGRQFSNSRSEMNVSTLELGDSALYLCASTPGGDNEQFFGPGTRLTVL.

V usage is TRBV10-2 and J usage is TRBJ1-4; 8 positions agree with TRBD1. Germline values: CDR1 WSHSY, CDR2 SAAADI. J was trimmed by 5 bases and V by 2 bases; bases with no gene match: 4. The CDR3 is made up of 15 amino acids. The CDR3 region has the DNA TGCGCCAGCAGTGAGCAGGGACAGGAAAATGAAAAACTGTTTTTT. Translating gives CASSEQGQENEKLFF.

The V gene is TRBV6-5, the J gene TRBJ1-1; 9 positions agree with TRBD1. The CDR3 is 13 amino acids. Germline V lookup: CDR1 MNHEY, CDR2 SVGAGI. Trimming cost V 6 bases and J 10 bases; bases outside gene matches: 9. CDR3 region: CASRNTGGGIAFF. The CDR3 coding sequence is TGTGCCAGCAGGAACACAGGGGGCGGGATAGCTTTCTTT.

The chain couples TRBV5-5 to TRBJ2-1; 10 nucleotides agree with TRBD2. The CDR3 has 16 amino acids. V trimming: 4 bases; J trimming: 5 bases; junction bases outside the gene matches: 9. CDR1 is SGHKS and CDR2 is YYEKEE in the germline V gene (reference sequence). The CDR3 bases are TGTGCCAGCAGCGGTAGGGGACTAGCGAGAGACAATGAGCAGTTCTTC. Translated, it gives CASSGRGLARDNEQFF.

This sequence joins TRBV14 and TRBJ2-7; 7 bases match TRBD2. CDR3 size: 14 residues. Trimming removed 4 bases from V and 0 bases from J; junction bases left unmatched: 3. Germline assignment: CDR1 SGHDN and CDR2 FVKESK. The chain's CDR3 is CASSLSGLSYEQYF. For the CDR3, the DNA is TGTGCCAGCAGCCTTAGCGGGCTCTCCTACGAGCAGTACTTC. The full variable domain, in which reference TRBV14 and TRBJ2-7 provide the parts outside the CDR3, is EAGVTQFPSHSVIEKGQTVTLRCDPISGHDNLYWYRRVMGKEIKFLLHFVKESKQDESGMPNNRFLAERTGGTYSTLKVQPAELEDSGVYFCASSLSGLSYEQYFGPGTRLTVT.

The DNA for the CDR3 is TGTGCCAGCAGTACCGGGACTCCTTCTAACTATGGCTACACCTTC. This codes for CASSTGTPSNYGYTF. The chain couples TRBV6-5 to TRBJ1-2; weak D call: TRBD1 (5 bases). V lost 5 bases, J lost 0 bases, and 13 bases lay in between. CDR1 is MNHEY and CDR2 is SVGAGI in the germline V gene. This CDR3 region has 15 residues.

This sequence joins TRBV5-6 and TRBJ1-3; the D is unclear. V was cut by 3 bases and J by 1 base, with 8 bases left in between. The CDR3 covers 14 residues. Looked up from germline, CDR1 is SGHDT and CDR2 is YYEEEE. The CDR3 nucleotides are TGTGCCAGCAGCTCCCCGGGGTCTGGAAACACCATATATTTT. Its protein is CASSSPGSGNTIYF.

The J gene is TRBJ2-2, the V gene TRBV14; no reliable D call. The CDR3 runs 15 residues. Trimming removed 5 bases from V and 1 base from J, with 11 bases in between. Germline loops: CDR1 SGHDN, CDR2 FVKESK. The CDR3 DNA is TGTGCCAGCAGCGGAGTCAAGGTGAACACCGGGGAGCTGTTTTTT. Translating gives CASSGVKVNTGELFF.

V usage is TRBV2 and J usage is TRBJ1-5; 7 bases line up with TRBD1. With V trimmed by 7 bases and J by 1 base, 7 bases remained unmatched. Per the germline V gene, CDR1 is SNHLY and CDR2 is FYNNEI. CDR3 size: 15 residues. The CDR3 coding sequence is TGTGCCAGCAAGGGGTCAGGGGGAAGCAATCAGCCCCAGCATTTT. It translates to CASKGSGGSNQPQHF.

The gene calls are TRBV27 and TRBJ1-6; D unclear. V shed 2 bases and J shed 13 bases, with 18 bases lying between them. The germline CDR1 and CDR2 sequences are MNHEY and SMNVEV (reference sequence). This CDR3 is built from 15 residues. The CDR3 loop reads CASSLSSRDERPLHF. DNA of the CDR3: TGTGCCAGCAGTTTAAGTAGCCGGGATGAGCGTCCCCTCCACTTT.

The V call is TRBV7-9, the J call TRBJ2-1, with TRBD2 as a possible D gene (5 bases). The germline V gene has CDR1 SEHNR and CDR2 FQNEAQ (reference sequence). Trimming shortened V by 3 bases and J by 3 bases, and 9 bases separated the two germline ends. The CDR3 is made up of 14 amino acids. CDR3 DNA: TGTGCCAGCAGCTTCGGACTCCTCTACAATGAGCAGTTCTTC. Translating it yields CASSFGLLYNEQFF.

This chain links TRBV7-3 with TRBJ2-2; D is uncertain. This CDR3 contains 13 residues. Germline-derived CDR1 and CDR2 are SGHTA and FQGTGA. V lost 5 bases, J lost 1 base, and 5 bases lay in between. The CDR3 spells CASSLLNTGELFF. The CDR3 DNA sequence: TGTGCCAGCAGCCTTCTGAACACCGGGGAGCTGTTTTTT.

A word on this clone: One end of the junction fails to match germline, which may point to a read error. V is TRBV29-1 and J is TRBJ2-1, with 10 bases aligning to TRBD1. Germline V gene data show CDR1 as SQVTM and CDR2 as ANQGSEA. The CDR3 extends over 14 amino acids. DNA of the CDR3: TGCAGTGGACTTGCCGGGACAGGGGAGGGACTAGGGGTCTTC. Its protein is CSGLAGTGEGLGVF.

In its sample, this clone was seen once. The chain recombines TRBV6-5 with TRBJ2-3; D is perhaps TRBD1 (6 bases). Trimming took off 7 bases at V and 6 bases at J, with 14 bases between the two ends. The CDR3 runs 13 residues. In germline, CDR1 is MNHEY, CDR2 SVGAGI. The CDR3, as DNA: TGTGCCAGCACCCTCCGGGACATCGATACGCAGTATTTT. It codes for CASTLRDIDTQYF.

V and J are TRBV9 and TRBJ1-1, with TRBD1 as a possible D gene (5 bases). Germline CDR1 and CDR2: SGDLS and YYNGEE. The V end was cut by 4 bases, the J end by 2 bases, with 18 bases between. This CDR3 contains 16 residues. The CDR3 coding sequence is TGTGCCAGCAGCCCTAGCTCGGGGGTCAGAAACACTGAAGCTTTCTTT. This encodes CASSPSSGVRNTEAFF.

This clone has only one observation. The gene calls are TRBV30 and TRBJ2-1, with TRBD2 identical over 7 bases. Per germline, CDR1 GTSNPN and CDR2 SVGIG (reference sequence). The CDR3 loop spans 14 amino acids. With V trimmed by 2 bases and J by 5 bases, 6 bases remained unmatched. CDR3 region: CAWSTGLADNEQFF. DNA of the CDR3: TGTGCCTGGAGTACGGGGCTAGCGGACAATGAGCAGTTCTTC. Full variable domain (outside the CDR3, taken from reference TRBV30 and TRBJ2-1): SQTIHQWPATLVQPVGSPLSLECTVEGTSNPNLYWYRQAAGRGLQLLFYSVGIGQISSEVPQNLSASRPQDRQFILSSKKLLLSDSGFYLCAWSTGLADNEQFFGPGTRLTVL.

The chain is built from TRBV6-5 and TRBJ1-4; tentatively, D is TRBD1 (6 bases). V dropped 6 bases and J dropped 4 bases, with 15 bases sitting between them. The CDR3 consists of 15 residues. Germline V gene lookup returns CDR1 MNHEY and CDR2 SVGAGI. The CDR3 reads CASSPQGILNEKLFF. CDR3 sequence (DNA): TGTGCCAGCAGCCCCCAGGGGATCCTTAATGAAAAACTGTTTTTT.

In DNA, the CDR3 is TGTGCCAGTCAGCAATTGACAGGGGGGAACACTGAAGCTTTCTTT. Its translation: CASQQLTGGNTEAFF. V and J are TRBV19 and TRBJ1-1, with TRBD1 identical over 9 bases. Unmatched junction bases numbered 8, after V lost 8 bases and J lost 1 base. The germline CDR1 and CDR2 sequences are LNHDA and SQIVND (reference sequence). The CDR3 contains 15 residues.

The rearrangement links TRBV6-6 to TRBJ1-2, with a tentative D call TRBD1 (5 bases). The germline gives CDR1 MNHNY, CDR2 SVGAGI (reference sequence). V lost 5 bases and J lost 6, with 13 bases in between. The length of the CDR3 is 13 residues. CDR3 loop: CASSPPTGDGYTF. CDR3 nucleotide sequence: TGTGCCAGCAGTCCGCCCACAGGAGATGGCTACACCTTC.

The CDR3 loop reads CASSITGGGSSYNEQFF. The CDR3 DNA reads TGTGCCAGCAGCATAACAGGGGGCGGAAGCTCCTACAATGAGCAGTTCTTC. This chain connects TRBV5-4 to TRBJ2-1; 9 positions match TRBD1. Trimming removed 4 bases from V and 0 bases from J; junction bases left unmatched: 8. Germline V gene lookup returns CDR1 SGHNT and CDR2 YYREEE (reference sequence). The CDR3 runs 17 residues.